The clone carrying this T cell receptor beta chain has a handful of counts. Its antigen is as yet unknown. The entry originates in a study of CD8 T cells in ankylosing spondylitis. Study-wide results and caveats: One TCR beta motif, made up of under ten highly homologous variants, appeared characteristic of ankylosing spondylitis blood.

V was trimmed by 2 bases and J by 1 base, leaving 8 bases between them. Germline V lookup: CDR1 LGHNA, CDR2 YSLEER. CDR3 length: 14 residues. In making TCR beta libraries, quantitative 5'-RACE with molecular barcodes was used. A single record per CDR3 protein comes from TCRdb applying MiXCR to the 5' RACE reads. Counted here are over 600,000 distinct CDR3 sequences, around 19% occurring once; the ten biggest clones make up around 19%. The J gene is TRBJ1-1, the V gene TRBV4-3, with D hard to call. This sequence originates from a male donor with ankylosing spondylitis. What was sequenced was blood, either unsorted or a sorted T cell fraction (not recorded which). This chain's CDR3 is CASSQRTQNTEAFF. The CDR3 nucleotides are TGCGCCAGCAGCCAACGTACCCAGAACACTGAAGCTTTCTTT.